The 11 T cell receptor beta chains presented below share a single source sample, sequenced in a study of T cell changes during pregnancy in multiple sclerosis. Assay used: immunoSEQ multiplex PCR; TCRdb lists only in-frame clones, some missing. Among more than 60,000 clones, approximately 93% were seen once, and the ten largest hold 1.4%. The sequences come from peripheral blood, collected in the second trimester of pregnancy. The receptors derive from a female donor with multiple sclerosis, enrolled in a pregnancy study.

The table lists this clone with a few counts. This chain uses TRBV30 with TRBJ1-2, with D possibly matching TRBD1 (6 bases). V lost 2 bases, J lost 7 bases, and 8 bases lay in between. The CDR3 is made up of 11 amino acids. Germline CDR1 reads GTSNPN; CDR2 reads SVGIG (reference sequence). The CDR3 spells CAWSRTVGYTF. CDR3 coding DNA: TGTGCCTGGAGTAGGACAGTTGGCTACACCTTC.

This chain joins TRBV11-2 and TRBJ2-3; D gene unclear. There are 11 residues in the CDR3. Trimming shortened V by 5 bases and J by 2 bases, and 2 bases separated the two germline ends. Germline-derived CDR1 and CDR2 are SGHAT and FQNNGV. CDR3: CASSHTDTQYF. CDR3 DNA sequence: TGTGCCAGCAGCCACACAGATACGCAGTATTTT.

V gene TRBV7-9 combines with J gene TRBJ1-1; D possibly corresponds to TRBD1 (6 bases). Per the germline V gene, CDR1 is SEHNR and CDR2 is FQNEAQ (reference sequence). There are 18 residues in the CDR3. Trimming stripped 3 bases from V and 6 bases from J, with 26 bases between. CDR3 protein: CASSFSPGQKGDFAEAFF. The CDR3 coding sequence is TGTGCCAGCAGCTTTAGCCCCGGACAGAAGGGGGATTTCGCTGAAGCTTTCTTT.

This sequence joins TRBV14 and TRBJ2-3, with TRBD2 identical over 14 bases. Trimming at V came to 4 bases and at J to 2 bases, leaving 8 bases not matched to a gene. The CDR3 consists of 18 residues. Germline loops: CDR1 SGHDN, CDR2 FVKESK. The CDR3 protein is CASSPPGGLAGDTDTQYF. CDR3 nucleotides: TGTGCCAGCAGCCCTCCGGGGGGACTAGCGGGAGACACAGATACGCAGTATTTT.

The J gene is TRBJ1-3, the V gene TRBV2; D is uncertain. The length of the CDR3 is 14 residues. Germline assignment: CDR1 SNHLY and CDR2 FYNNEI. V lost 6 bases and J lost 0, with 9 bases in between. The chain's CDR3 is CASREQPSGNTIYF. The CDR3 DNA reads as TGTGCCAGCAGGGAGCAGCCCTCTGGAAACACCATATATTTT.

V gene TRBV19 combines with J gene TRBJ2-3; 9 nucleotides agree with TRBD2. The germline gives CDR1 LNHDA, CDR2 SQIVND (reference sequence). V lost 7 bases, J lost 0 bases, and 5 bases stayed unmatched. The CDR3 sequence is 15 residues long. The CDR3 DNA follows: TGTGCCAGTAACCCTAGCGGGGTCAGCACAGATACGCAGTATTTT. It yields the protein CASNPSGVSTDTQYF.

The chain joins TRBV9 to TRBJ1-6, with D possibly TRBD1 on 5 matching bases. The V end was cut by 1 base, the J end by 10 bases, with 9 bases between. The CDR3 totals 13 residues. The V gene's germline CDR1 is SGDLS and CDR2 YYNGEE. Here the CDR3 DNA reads TGTGCCAGCAGCGTAAGACAGAAATCACCCCTCCACTTT. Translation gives CASSVRQKSPLHF.

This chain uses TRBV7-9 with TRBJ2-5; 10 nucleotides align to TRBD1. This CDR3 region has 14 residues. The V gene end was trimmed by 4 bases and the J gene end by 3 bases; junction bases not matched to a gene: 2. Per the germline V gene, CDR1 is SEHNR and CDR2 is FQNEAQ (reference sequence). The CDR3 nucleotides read TGTGCCAGCAGCTCCGGACAGGGGGAAGAGACCCAGTACTTC. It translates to CASSSGQGEETQYF. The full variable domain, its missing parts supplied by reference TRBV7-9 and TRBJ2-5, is DTGVSQNPRHKITKRGQNVTFRCDPISEHNRLYWYRQTLGQGPEFLTYFQNEAQLEKSRLLSDRFSAERPKGSFSTLEIQRTEQGDSAMYLCASSSGQGEETQYFGPGTRLLVL.

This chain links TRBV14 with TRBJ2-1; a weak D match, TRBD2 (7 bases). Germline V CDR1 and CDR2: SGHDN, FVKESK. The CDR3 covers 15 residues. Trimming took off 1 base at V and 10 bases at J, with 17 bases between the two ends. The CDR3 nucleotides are TGTGCCAGCAGCCAAGTGGGGGCTAGCGGAAGGGAGCAGTTCTTC. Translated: CASSQVGASGREQFF.

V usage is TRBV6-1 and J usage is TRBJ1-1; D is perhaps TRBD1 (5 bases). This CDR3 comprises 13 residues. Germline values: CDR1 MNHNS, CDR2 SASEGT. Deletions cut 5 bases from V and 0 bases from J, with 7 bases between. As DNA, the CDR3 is TGTGCCAGCAGTAGACAGTTGAACACTGAAGCTTTCTTT. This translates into CASSRQLNTEAFF.

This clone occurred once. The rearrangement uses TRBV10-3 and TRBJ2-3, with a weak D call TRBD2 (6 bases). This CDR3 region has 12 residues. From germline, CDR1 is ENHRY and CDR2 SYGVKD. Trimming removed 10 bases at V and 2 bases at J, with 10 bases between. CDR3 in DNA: TGTGCCACAGGGACTGCCACAGATACGCAGTATTTT. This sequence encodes CATGTATDTQYF.